Listed below are T cell receptor beta chains from one sample, sequenced in a study of Ad26.COV2.S vaccination and SARS-CoV-2 variants. TCRdb's copy holds only in-frame clones and misses some; the assay was immunoSEQ multiplex PCR. The sample includes 250,000 to 300,000 clones, around 87% of them seen just once. Sequencing was performed on peripheral blood, taken in a trial of Ad26.COV2.S vaccine versus placebo. The receptors derive from a person aged 18 to 59 who received the Ad26.COV2.S COVID-19 vaccine or a placebo. The conserved cysteine and the conserved F or W are not part of the CDR3 here. Each record gives: clone size, J gene, V gene, CDR3 protein. Some rows have no size entry. The others give once, few or many, or a class for an expanded clone.

>once|TRBJ2-6|TRBV28
ASSFDGAGANVLT
>NA|TRBJ1-4|TRBV15
ATAGGWKEKLF
>NA|TRBJ2-5|TRBV9
ASSVEGGRETQY
>NA|TRBJ2-2|TRBV7-2
ASRQTTGELF
>NA|TRBJ2-4|TRBV30
AWRPIGSKNIQY
>NA|TRBJ2-3|TRBV5-4
ASSSLAGGASTDTQY
>NA|TRBJ2-1|TRBV5-4
ASSGGSGTGVRNEQF
>NA|TRBJ2-7|TRBV7-2
ASSAAGTAAYEQY
>NA|TRBJ2-7|TRBV7-2
ASSVHRGLEYEQY
>NA|TRBJ2-2|TRBV9
ASRGAGGNTGELF
>NA|TRBJ2-5|TRBV7-8
ASRPPGPGPEETQY